The clone carrying this T cell receptor (beta chain) appeared a single time. Patients in Seattle were enrolled during active infection, then followed longitudinally. The sample is drawn from a study of blood T cell repertoires in COVID-19. Turning to the study itself: The origin of the acute and convalescent COVID-19 samples was the United States, Italy and Spain.

This CDR3 has 16 amino acids. Trimming removed 3 bases from V and 8 bases from J, with 20 bases in between. CDR1 is SGHDT, CDR2 YYEEEE, per germline. Under the authors' procedure: Amplification with reference gene primers provided the estimates of nucleated cell counts. Using immunoSEQ multiplex PCR, the repertoire was profiled, and TCRdb retains in-frame clones only, with some absent. Clone size and V and J calls were adopted from that table, with D and trimming inferred from the DNA. The sample contains tens of thousands of clones, under 80% of which appear only once. This clonotype was sampled from a man in his sixties or seventies with COVID-19, enrolled during active disease. The chain carries TRBV5-6 and TRBJ1-4, with D perhaps matching TRBD1 (6 bases). Sequencing was done on a sample of peripheral blood. Written as DNA, the CDR3 is TGTGCCAGCAGCTCTAGCCCCCGGGGGGCCGAGGAAAAACTGTTTTTT. Its translation: CASSSSPRGAEEKLFF.